One TCR beta chain is described in this entry. This CDR3 has 15 amino acids. Germline CDR1 and CDR2: SGHDN and FVKESK. V was clipped by 0 bases and J by 7 bases, with 16 bases between them. Sequenced material consisted of expressed TCRB transcripts (all of the isolated RNA was reverse transcribed). Sequencing was performed with immunoSEQ multiplex PCR; in TCRdb, only in-frame clones are kept and a portion is missing. Of approximately 100,000 clones listed, approximately 37% are singletons. This specimen belongs to a study of beta chain features in type 1 diabetes. Material for sequencing was stem cell memory CD4+ T cells from blood. The chain has TRBV14 and TRBJ2-7, with TRBD1 as a possible D gene (5 bases). The TCR originated in a woman younger than 30 in good health. Here the CDR3 reads CASSQDQGRAQEQYF. The CDR3 DNA follows: TGTGCCAGCAGCCAAGATCAGGGCAGGGCCCAAGAGCAGTACTTC.